This T cell receptor (beta chain) was retrieved from a study of CD8 T cells in Susac syndrome. General study points: The study acknowledged a relatively small number of individuals in its TCR sequencing and HLA analysis.

CDR1 is SQVTM, CDR2 ANQGSEA, per germline. The CDR3 loop spans 15 amino acids. Trimming removed 2 bases from V and 5 bases from J, with 19 bases in between. CD8+ and CD4+ T cells from blood underwent TCR beta sequencing. While CD8+ and CD4+ T cells were isolated negatively, TEMRA cells were enriched by FACS. With random hexamers, about 0.5 to 1 ug RNA was reverse transcribed. A single record per CDR3 protein comes from TCRdb applying MiXCR to the immunoSEQ multiplex PCR reads. Of 100,000 or so distinct CDR3 sequences listed, about nine tenths are singletons. About this clonotype itself: What it binds is not known.

The chain carries TRBV29-1 and TRBJ2-7; possibly TRBD1 for D (5 bases). Input material: CD4+ T cells from PBMCs. This receptor was identified in a human donor in good health. The CDR3 protein is CSVESIPGMTNEQYF. The CDR3 DNA sequence: TGCAGCGTTGAATCGATCCCAGGGATGACCAACGAGCAGTACTTC.